This TCR beta chain was profiled in a study of PD-1 blockade in classical Hodgkin lymphoma. Regarding the study as a whole: Before treatment, complete responders showed about the same diversity as newly diagnosed patients.

The assay was immunoSEQ multiplex PCR, and TCRdb's table has in-frame clones only and misses some. The repertoire has 50,000 to 75,000 clones, about 88% of them found once; the top ten carry under 7%. Each and every patient relapsed after autologous stem cell transplantation, and patients got differing brentuximab vedotin exposure. For this clone: Its specificity is unknown.

Looked up from germline, CDR1 is MDHEN and CDR2 is SYDVKM. V shed 2 bases, J shed 3 bases, and the junction held 15 bases outside the gene matches. The CDR3 totals 19 residues. The chain joins TRBV28 to TRBJ1-5; the match to TRBD1 covers 8 bases. The material was peripheral blood mononuclear cells (PBMCs), obtained before the second cycle of nivolumab. This receptor was taken from a human donor with classical Hodgkin lymphoma. CDR3 sequence reads: CASSLGAGSGTGPNQPQHF. In DNA form, the CDR3 reads TGTGCCAGCAGTTTAGGTGCAGGTTCCGGGACAGGCCCCAATCAGCCCCAGCATTTT.